A single sample gave rise to the 2 T cell receptor beta chains below, sequenced in a study of blood T cell repertoires in COVID-19 (TCRdb year 2020). Receptor amplification or capture employed the immunoSEQ multiplex PCR assay. TCRdb took over this immuneACCESS table, retaining in-frame rearrangements with V and J assigned. Such tables are incomplete; in checked studies, under half of the missing clones stem from an unresolved V gene, and the remainder is unexplained. This sample has about 270,000 clones in its table, and 75% to 95% of those were observed once. The top ten constitute about 3% of the sample. The sample comprised PBMCs or T cells enriched from blood (not recorded which). The receptor source for this set is a middle-aged man who had been exposed to COVID-19.

The chain is built from TRBV19 and TRBJ2-7; weak D call: TRBD1 (5 bases). CDR3 length: 13 residues. Germline V gene lookup returns CDR1 LNHDA and CDR2 SQIVND (reference sequence). The V and J ends lost 6 bases and 5 bases respectively, with 14 bases between them. The CDR3: CASRAGHGDEQYF. CDR3 DNA: TGTGCCAGTAGGGCAGGGCATGGGGACGAGCAGTACTTC.

This chain joins TRBV10-2 and TRBJ2-7; tentative D call: TRBD1 (5 bases). The V end was cut by 10 bases, the J end by 5 bases, with 18 bases between. The CDR3 sequence is 13 residues long. Germline V gene data show CDR1 as WSHSY and CDR2 as SAAADI. DNA for the CDR3: TGCGCCACCCTTTTTTCAGGGCTCGACGAGCAGTACTTC. The encoded protein is CATLFSGLDEQYF.